This T cell receptor (beta chain) was profiled in a study of T cells in Graves' hyperthyroidism and ophthalmopathy (dated by TCRdb to the late 2010s). Notes on the research overall: Peripheral blood samples were taken at initial diagnosis, before any treatment was given. TCR V-J signatures able to tell the groups apart were searched for in a discovery cohort of 95 or so patients, of whom under 45 had Graves' ophthalmopathy and about 60 had stable Graves' hyperthyroidism. Whether ophthalmopathy could be predicted prospectively was tested in an independent validation cohort made up of 18 to 20 hyperthyroidism patients plus 17 patients who later progressed to ophthalmopathy. The approximately 95 discovery patients were divided at random into training and test sets in a 7:3 ratio. The study also compared thyroid tissue and blood T-cell repertoires from five or six Graves' hyperthyroidism patients. Once sampling was done, hyperthyroidism patients were given methimazole at a starting dose of 30 mg daily, whereas ophthalmopathy patients were given high-dose intravenous methylprednisolone. According to the paper, TCR Vbeta CDR3 sequencing was carried out on 135 peripheral blood samples, which came from fewer than 50 ophthalmopathy, under 80 hyperthyroidism and approximately 17 progressor patients. Results the study describes overall, beyond this receptor: Sample size was not statistically predetermined, and blinding of investigators to group allocation was not performed. Ophthalmopathy was separated from stable hyperthyroidism by a 13 V-J signature model, with over 85% sensitivity and roughly 84% specificity obtained in cross-validation and 80%/75% obtained in testing. Most expanded thyroid clonotypes (frequency above 0.001) were also found in blood, which suggests that blood repertoires may mirror thyroid immune responses. In validation, the model predicted progression to ophthalmopathy a median of roughly six months before onset, with 70% to 71% sensitivity and 72.22% specificity.

According to the germline V gene, CDR1 reads SGHTA and CDR2 reads FQGNSA. Trimmed from V: 3 bases; trimmed from J: 4 bases; junction bases lacking a gene match: 6. The CDR3 sequence holds 15 residues, the cysteine and phenylalanine included. Only the CDR3 DNA stays, 45 bases, in frame from base 1. For this clonotype: Its recognized antigen is unknown. Base qualities were left out, and no much larger clone turns up one base away.

TCR beta CDR3 regions were amplified from RNA transcripts. The TCR CDR3 was subjected to a first round of RT-PCR using the HTBI primer set and the Qiagen OneStep RT-PCR kit. Libraries were constructed in a second round of multiplex PCR, after which size selection and purification were performed. Sequencing of the libraries was done on an Illumina HiSeq2000 using paired-end 100 bp reads. Under the source paper's analysis protocol: SOAPnuke was used to process the raw data, with reads discarded if the reads contained adapters or uncalled bases, had a mean Phred below 15, or lacked an exact constant-primer or identifier match. High-quality paired reads were merged with COPE v1.2.5, and unique nucleotide sequences were defined as clonotypes. Clonotypes were aligned to IMGT TRBV, TRBD and TRBJ reference segments using MiTCR v1.1. Only V-J combinations with frequency above 0.0001, covering 99.2% of repertoires, were analysed. The TCS score was defined as the ratio of F50 (clonal expansion) to E x V (chaos), calculated using BLOSUM62-based TCRdist between CDR3 peptides within each V-J. Welch's t-statistics and random forest reduced several hundred V-J features to 10 to 15, which were used in a naive Bayes classifier (R e1071). The similarity between thyroid and blood repertoires was quantified using the Morisita-Horn index. TCRdb reanalyzed the raw reads on its own, using fastp at Q25 for trimming and MiXCR for clone calling, and kept in-frame beta chains. Entries that share a CDR3 protein sequence are merged under the most common genes and DNA. For this entry, the V and J calls and clone size follow TCRdb and not the study's own pipeline. Across this sample there are hundreds of thousands of distinct CDR3 sequences, with 38% seen only once. The top ten hold approximately 8.7% of the sample.

Stable Graves' hyperthyroidism was defined as no progression to ophthalmopathy during 18 months of follow-up. Hyperthyroidism patients were newly diagnosed, had a disease duration of under 2 months, and were aged 18 to 65 years. Exclusion was applied to patients with uncontrolled infections, other autoimmune diseases, pregnancy or lactation. Clinical symptoms, serum thyroxine and TRAb, thyroid ultrasound, and orbital computed tomography formed the basis for the diagnoses. Ficoll-Paque density gradient centrifugation was used to isolate PBMCs from about 10 ml of fresh peripheral blood. Trizol reagent was used to extract total RNA, and RNA quality was then checked on an Agilent 2100 Bioanalyzer.

This chain joins TRBV7-2 to TRBJ1-3, with 7 bases in between that match TRBD1. Sequencing was performed on blood. This clonotype originated in a man younger than 35 with Graves' hyperthyroidism. The CDR3 here reads CASSFVTGMGNTIYF. The base sequence is TGTGCCAGCAGCTTTGTGACAGGGATGGGAAACACCATATATTTT.